The following is a T cell receptor (beta chain) sequence with its context. Use of 60 Vbeta and 13 Jbeta primers characterized the PCR. Some clones are missing from TCRdb's copy, which holds only in-frame ones; the method was immunoSEQ multiplex PCR. The data show around 230,000 clones, around 76% seen once. This record comes from a study of cytomegalovirus exposure and HLA in healthy donors. The CDR3 is made up of 15 amino acids. Germline lookup yields CDR1 SNHLY and CDR2 FYNNEI. V gave up 7 bases and J gave up 0 bases, with 15 bases separating them. This sequence joins TRBV2 and TRBJ1-1; the D is unclear. The clonotype originates from a man aged 40-49 years in good health and CMV-seropositive. The sequenced sample was PBMCs. CDR3 bases: TGTGCCAGCAAACGAGCAGTGACTGTGAACACTGAAGCTTTCTTT. This codes for CASKRAVTVNTEAFF.